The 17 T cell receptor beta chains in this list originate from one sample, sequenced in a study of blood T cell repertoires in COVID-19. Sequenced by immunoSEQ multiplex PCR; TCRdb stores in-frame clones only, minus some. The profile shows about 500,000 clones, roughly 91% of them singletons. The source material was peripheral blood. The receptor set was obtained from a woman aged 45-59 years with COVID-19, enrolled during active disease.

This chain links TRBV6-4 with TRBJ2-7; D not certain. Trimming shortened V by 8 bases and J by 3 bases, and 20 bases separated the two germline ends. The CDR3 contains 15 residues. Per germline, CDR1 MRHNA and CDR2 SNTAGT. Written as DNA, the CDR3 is TGTGCCAGCGTGGCCGGCCGCGAACAGAGCTACGAGCAGTACTTC. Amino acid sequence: CASVAGREQSYEQYF.

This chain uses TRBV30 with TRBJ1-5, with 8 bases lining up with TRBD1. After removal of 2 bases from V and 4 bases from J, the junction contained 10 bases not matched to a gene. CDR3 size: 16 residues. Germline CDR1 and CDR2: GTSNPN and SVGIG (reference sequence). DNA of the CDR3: TGTGCCTGGAGTCCCAGGACAGGGTCCCTAAATCAGCCCCAGCATTTT. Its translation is CAWSPRTGSLNQPQHF.

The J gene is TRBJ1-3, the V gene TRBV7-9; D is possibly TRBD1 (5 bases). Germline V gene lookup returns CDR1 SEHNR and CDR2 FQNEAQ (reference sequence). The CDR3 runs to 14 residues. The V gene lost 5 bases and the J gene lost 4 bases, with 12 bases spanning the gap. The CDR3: CASSPAGQGNTIYF. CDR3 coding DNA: TGTGCCAGCAGCCCGGCGGGGCAAGGAAACACCATATATTTT.

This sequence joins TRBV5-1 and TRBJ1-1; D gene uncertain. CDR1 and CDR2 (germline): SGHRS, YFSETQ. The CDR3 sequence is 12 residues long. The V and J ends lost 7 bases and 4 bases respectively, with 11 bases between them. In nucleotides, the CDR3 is TGCGCCAGCCGCCTGGGGAGCACTGAAGCTTTCTTT. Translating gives CASRLGSTEAFF. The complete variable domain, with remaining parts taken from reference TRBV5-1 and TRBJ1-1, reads KAGVTQTPRYLIKTRGQQVTLSCSPISGHRSVSWYQQTPGQGLQFLFEYFSETQRNKGNFPGRFSGRQFSNSRSEMNVSTLELGDSALYLCASRLGSTEAFFGQGTRLTVV.

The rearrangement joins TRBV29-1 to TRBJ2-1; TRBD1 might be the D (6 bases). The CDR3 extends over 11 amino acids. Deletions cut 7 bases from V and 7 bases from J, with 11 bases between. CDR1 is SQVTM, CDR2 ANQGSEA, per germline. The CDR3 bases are TGCAGCGGCGGACAGACTAATGAGCAGTTCTTC. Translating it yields CSGGQTNEQFF.

CDR3: CASSIRPTGGNQPQHF. The CDR3 region has the DNA TGTGCCAGTAGTATTCGGCCGACAGGGGGCAATCAGCCCCAGCATTTT. This chain joins TRBV19 and TRBJ1-5; 8 bases fit TRBD1. CDR3 length equals 16 residues. Germline lookup yields CDR1 LNHDA and CDR2 SQIVND (reference sequence). The junction had 6 bases not matched to a gene; V was cut back by 3 bases and J by 2 bases. The full variable domain, completed using reference TRBV19 and TRBJ1-5, is DGGITQSPKYLFRKEGQNVTLSCEQNLNHDAMYWYRQDPGQGLRLIYYSQIVNDFQKGDIAEGYSVSREKKESFPLTVTSAQKNPTAFYLCASSIRPTGGNQPQHFGDGTRLSIL.

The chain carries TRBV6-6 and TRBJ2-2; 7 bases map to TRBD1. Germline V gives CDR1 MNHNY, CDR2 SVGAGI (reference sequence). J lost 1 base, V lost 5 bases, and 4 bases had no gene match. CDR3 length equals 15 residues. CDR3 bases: TGTGCCAGCAGTCCCGGGACAGAGAACACCGGGGAGCTGTTTTTT. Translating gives CASSPGTENTGELFF.

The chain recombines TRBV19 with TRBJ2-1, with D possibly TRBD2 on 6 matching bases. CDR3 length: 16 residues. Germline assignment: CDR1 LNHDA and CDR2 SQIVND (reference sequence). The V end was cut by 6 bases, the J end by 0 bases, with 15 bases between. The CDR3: CASRTGAGNSYNEQFF. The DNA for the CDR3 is TGTGCCAGTAGGACCGGCGCGGGGAACTCCTACAATGAGCAGTTCTTC. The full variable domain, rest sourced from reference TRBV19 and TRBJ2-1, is DGGITQSPKYLFRKEGQNVTLSCEQNLNHDAMYWYRQDPGQGLRLIYYSQIVNDFQKGDIAEGYSVSREKKESFPLTVTSAQKNPTAFYLCASRTGAGNSYNEQFFGPGTRLTVL.

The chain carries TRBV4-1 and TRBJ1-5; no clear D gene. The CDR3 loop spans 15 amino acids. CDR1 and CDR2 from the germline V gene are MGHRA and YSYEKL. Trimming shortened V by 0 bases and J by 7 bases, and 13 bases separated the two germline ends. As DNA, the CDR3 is TGCGCCAGCAGCCAAGATCGCGCTTTGTTGCAGCCCCAGCATTTT. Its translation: CASSQDRALLQPQHF.

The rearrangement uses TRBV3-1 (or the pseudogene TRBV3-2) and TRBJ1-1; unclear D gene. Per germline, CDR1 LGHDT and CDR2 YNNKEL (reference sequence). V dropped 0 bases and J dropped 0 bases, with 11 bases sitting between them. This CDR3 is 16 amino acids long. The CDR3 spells CASSQDEGYLNTEAFF. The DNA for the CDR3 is TGTGCCAGCAGCCAAGATGAGGGTTACTTGAACACTGAAGCTTTCTTT.

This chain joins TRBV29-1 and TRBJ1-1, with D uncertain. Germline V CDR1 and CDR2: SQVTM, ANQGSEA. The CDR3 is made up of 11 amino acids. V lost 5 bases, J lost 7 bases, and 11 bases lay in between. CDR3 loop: CSVTPGLEAFF. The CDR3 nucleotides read TGCAGCGTTACTCCGGGTCTTGAAGCTTTCTTT. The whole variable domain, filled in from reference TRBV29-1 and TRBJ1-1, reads SAVISQKPSRDICQRGTSLTIQCQVDSQVTMMFWYRQQPGQSLTLIATANQGSEATYESGFVIDKFPISRPNLTFSTLTVSNMSPEDSSIYLCSVTPGLEAFFGQGTRLTVV.

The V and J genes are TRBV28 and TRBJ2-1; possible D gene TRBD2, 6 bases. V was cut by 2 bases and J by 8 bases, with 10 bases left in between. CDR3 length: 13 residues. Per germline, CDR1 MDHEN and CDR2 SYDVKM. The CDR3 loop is CASSLLSGDEQFF. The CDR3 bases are TGTGCCAGCAGTTTACTCTCGGGGGATGAGCAGTTCTTC.

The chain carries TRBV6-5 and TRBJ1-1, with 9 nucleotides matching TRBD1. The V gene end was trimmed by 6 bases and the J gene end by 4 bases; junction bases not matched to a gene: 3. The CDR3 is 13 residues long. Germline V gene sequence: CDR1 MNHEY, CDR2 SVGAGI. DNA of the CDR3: TGTGCCAGCAGGGGACAGGGCGGCACTGAAGCTTTCTTT. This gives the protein CASRGQGGTEAFF.

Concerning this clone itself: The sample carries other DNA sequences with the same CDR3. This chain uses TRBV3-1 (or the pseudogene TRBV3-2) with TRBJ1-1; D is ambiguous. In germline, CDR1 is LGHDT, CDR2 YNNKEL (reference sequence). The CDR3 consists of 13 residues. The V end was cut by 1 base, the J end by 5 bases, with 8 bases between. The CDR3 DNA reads TGTGCCAGCAGCCAAGGCGCGGGGACTGAAGCTTTCTTT. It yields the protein CASSQGAGTEAFF.

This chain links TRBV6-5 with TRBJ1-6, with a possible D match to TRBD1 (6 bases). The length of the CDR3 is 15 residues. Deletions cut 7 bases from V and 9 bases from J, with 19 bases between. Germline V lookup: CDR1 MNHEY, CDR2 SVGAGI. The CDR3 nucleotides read TGTGCCAGCATCACCCGCACAGGGTCCTTTTCACCCCTCCACTTT. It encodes CASITRTGSFSPLHF.

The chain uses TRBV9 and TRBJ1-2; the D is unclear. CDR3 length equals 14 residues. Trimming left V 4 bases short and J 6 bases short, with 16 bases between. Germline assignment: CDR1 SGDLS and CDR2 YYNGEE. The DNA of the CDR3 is TGTGCCAGCAGCCCACCGGGGAATTATCATGGCTACACCTTC. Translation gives CASSPPGNYHGYTF.

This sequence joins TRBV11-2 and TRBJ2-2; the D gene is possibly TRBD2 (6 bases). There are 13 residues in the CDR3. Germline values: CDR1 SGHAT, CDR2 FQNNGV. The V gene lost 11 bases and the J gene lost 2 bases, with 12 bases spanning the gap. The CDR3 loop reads CAAFGGNTGELFF. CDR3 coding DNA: TGTGCCGCATTCGGGGGTAACACCGGGGAGCTGTTTTTT.